This T cell receptor beta chain originates from a study of early T cells in non-severe SARS-CoV-2 infection (dated by TCRdb to the early 2020s). Turning to the overall study: TCR sequencing used bulk RNA from unsorted whole blood, so alpha and beta chains could not be paired. Broader findings and caveats from the paper: VDJdb matching was skewed toward anti-spike CD8 responses, so virus-specific expansions were likely underestimated and private and CD4 specificities were missed.

The CDR3 holds 16 amino acids from the cysteine to the phenylalanine. The germline V gene supplies CDR1 MNHEY and CDR2 SVGEGT. The study was a case-control design nested within a healthcare worker cohort in London, UK, with weekly nasopharyngeal swab PCR tests and blood sampling. Healthcare workers were enrolled in the week of the UK lockdown, from 23 to 31 March 2020, and were followed every week for up to 16 weeks. The library was produced with 5' RACE. The instrument was a NextSeq 500. The TCR library protocol attached unique molecular identifiers to individual cDNA molecules to correct for sequencing error and PCR bias. Both TCR alpha and beta chains were sequenced, and tight co-correlation was observed between alpha and beta sequence abundances in each sample. As for how the authors treated the data: V gene, J gene and CDR3 annotation of TCR sequences was performed with Decombinator V4. Expanded TCRs were defined as changing significantly between any two time points under a Poisson model with p below 0.0001. Abundances of TCRs were expressed as counts per million after normalisation to the total number of TCRs sequenced in each sample. MAIT TCRs were defined by TRAV1-2 paired with TRAJ12, TRAJ20 or TRAJ33, and iNKT TCRs by TRAV10 paired with TRAJ18. VDJdb, accessed 1 November 2021, was searched for CMV, EBV and SARS-CoV-2 annotated TCRs, excluding TCRs annotated for multiple antigens. Using fastp trimming at Q25 and MiXCR clonotype assembly, TCRdb reanalyzed the public sequencing data and kept in-frame beta chains. Rows are unified per CDR3 protein, each entry keeping the most common DNA and genes. These V and J calls are TCRdb output, not the study's own analysis. The sample profile shows 99,000 or so distinct CDR3 sequences; around 17% of them were found once. Roughly 1.3% of the sample is in the top ten clones.

Details on this clonotype: It has no known antigen specificity. It is unclear where the CDR3 begins or ends on the DNA, so no DNA is shown, and the CDR3 is as TCRdb lists it.

The sequence is built from TRBV6-2 or TRBV6-3 and TRBJ2-6; TRBD2, as called in the table, went unchecked against the DNA. This sequence was found in an adult who was a healthcare worker with PCR-confirmed SARS-CoV-2 infection or an uninfected control (not recorded which). The sample was whole blood. The CDR3 has the sequence CASILDFSSGANVLTF.